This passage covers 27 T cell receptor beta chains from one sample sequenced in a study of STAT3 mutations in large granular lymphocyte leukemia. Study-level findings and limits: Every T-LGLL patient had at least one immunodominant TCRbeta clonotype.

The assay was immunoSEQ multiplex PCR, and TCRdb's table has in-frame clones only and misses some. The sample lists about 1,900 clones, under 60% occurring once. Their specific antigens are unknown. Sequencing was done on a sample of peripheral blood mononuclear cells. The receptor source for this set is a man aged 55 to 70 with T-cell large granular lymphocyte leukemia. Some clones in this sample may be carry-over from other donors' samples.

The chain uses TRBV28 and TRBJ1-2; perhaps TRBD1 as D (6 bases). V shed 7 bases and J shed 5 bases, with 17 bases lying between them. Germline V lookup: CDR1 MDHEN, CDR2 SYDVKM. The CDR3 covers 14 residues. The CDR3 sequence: CASTIRQERYGYTF. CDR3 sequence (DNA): TGTGCCAGCACCATTAGACAGGAGAGGTATGGCTACACCTTC.

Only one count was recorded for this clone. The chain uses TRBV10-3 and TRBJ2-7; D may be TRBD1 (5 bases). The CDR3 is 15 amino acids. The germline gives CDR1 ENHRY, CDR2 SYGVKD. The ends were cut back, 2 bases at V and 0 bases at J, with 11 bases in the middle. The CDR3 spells CAISEMPGFSYEQYF. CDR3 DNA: TGTGCCATCAGTGAGATGCCAGGGTTCTCCTACGAGCAGTACTTC.

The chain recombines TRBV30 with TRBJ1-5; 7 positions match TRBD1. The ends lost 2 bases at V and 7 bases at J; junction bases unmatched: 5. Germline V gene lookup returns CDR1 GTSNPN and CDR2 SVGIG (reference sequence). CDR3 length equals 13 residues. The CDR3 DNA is TGTGCCTGGAGTCACAGGGGTGCCCAGCCCCAGCATTTT. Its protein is CAWSHRGAQPQHF. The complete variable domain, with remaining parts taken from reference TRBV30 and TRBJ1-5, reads SQTIHQWPATLVQPVGSPLSLECTVEGTSNPNLYWYRQAAGRGLQLLFYSVGIGQISSEVPQNLSASRPQDRQFILSSKKLLLSDSGFYLCAWSHRGAQPQHFGDGTRLSIL.

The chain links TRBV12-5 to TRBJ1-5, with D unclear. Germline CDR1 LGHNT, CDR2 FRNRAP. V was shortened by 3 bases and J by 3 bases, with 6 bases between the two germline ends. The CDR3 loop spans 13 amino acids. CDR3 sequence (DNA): TGTGCTAGTGGTTTAGAGGCCAATCAGCCCCAGCATTTT. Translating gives CASGLEANQPQHF.

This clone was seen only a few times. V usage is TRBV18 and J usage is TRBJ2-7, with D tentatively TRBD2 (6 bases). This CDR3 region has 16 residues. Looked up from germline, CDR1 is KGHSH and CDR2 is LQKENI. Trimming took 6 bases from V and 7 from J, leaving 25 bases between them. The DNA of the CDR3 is TGTGCCAGCTCGCCCGGGACGGGGGACTTACGGTCGGAGCAGTACTTC. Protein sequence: CASSPGTGDLRSEQYF.

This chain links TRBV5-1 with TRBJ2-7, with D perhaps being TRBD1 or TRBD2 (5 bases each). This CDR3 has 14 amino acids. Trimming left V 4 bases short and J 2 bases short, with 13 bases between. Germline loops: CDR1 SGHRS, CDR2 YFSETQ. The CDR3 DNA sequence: TGCGCCAGCAGCAGGGACGCCGATGCCTACGAGCAGTACTTC. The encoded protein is CASSRDADAYEQYF.

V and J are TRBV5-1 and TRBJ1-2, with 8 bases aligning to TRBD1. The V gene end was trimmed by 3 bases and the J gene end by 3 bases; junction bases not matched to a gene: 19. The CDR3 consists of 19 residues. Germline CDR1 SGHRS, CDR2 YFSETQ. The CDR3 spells CASSYTPRDRRMKDYGYTF. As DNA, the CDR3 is TGCGCCAGCAGCTATACCCCAAGGGACAGGCGGATGAAGGACTATGGCTACACCTTC.

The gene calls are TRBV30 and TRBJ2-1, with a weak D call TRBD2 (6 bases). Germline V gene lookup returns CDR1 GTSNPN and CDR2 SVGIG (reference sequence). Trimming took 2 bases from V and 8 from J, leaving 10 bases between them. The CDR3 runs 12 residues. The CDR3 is CAWSWGVYEQFF. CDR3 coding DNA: TGTGCCTGGAGTTGGGGGGTCTATGAGCAGTTCTTC.

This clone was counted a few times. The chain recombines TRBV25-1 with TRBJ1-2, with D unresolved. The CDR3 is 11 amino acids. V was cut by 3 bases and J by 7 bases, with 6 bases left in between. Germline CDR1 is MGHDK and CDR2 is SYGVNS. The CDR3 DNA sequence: TGTGCCAGCAGTGAGGGAGGTGGCTACACCTTC. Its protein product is CASSEGGGYTF.

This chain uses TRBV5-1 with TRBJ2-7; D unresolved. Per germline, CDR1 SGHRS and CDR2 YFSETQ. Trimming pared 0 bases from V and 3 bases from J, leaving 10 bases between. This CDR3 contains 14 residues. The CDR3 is CASSLAGYGYEQYF. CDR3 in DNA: TGCGCCAGCAGCTTGGCCGGGTATGGCTACGAGCAGTACTTC.

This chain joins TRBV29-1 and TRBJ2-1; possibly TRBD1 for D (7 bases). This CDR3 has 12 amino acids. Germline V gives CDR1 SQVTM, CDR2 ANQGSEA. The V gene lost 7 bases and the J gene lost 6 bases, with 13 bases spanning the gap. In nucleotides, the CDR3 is TGCAGCGATGGAGGGGGCGGCAATGAGCAGTTCTTC. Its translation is CSDGGGGNEQFF.

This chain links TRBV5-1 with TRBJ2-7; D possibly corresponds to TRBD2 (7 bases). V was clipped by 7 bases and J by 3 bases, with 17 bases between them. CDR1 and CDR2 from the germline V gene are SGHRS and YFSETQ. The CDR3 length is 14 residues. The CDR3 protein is CASQGQGGDYEQYF. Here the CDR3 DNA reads TGCGCCAGCCAGGGGCAGGGAGGGGACTACGAGCAGTACTTC.

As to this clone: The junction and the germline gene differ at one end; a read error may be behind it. DNA of the CDR3: TGCAGCGTTGCGGACAGAGCCTATGAGCAGTACTTC. This encodes CSVADRAYEQYF. The genes are TRBV29-1 and TRBJ2-7; the D gene is possibly TRBD1 (6 bases). The CDR3 runs 12 residues. Germline V lookup: CDR1 SQVTM, CDR2 ANQGSEA.

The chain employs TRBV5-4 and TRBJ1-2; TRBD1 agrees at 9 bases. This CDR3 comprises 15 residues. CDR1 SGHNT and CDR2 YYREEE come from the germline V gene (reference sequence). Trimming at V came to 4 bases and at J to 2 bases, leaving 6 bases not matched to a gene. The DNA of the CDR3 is TGTGCCAGCAGCCCCGGAGGGACAGGGAACTATGGCTACACCTTC. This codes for CASSPGGTGNYGYTF.

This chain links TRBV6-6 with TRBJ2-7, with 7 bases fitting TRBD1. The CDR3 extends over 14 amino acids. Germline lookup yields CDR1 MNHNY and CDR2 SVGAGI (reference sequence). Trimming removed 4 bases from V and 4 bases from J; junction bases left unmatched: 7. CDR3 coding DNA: TGTGCCAGCAGTTTTTCCGAGGGGGCATACGAGCAGTACTTC. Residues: CASSFSEGAYEQYF.

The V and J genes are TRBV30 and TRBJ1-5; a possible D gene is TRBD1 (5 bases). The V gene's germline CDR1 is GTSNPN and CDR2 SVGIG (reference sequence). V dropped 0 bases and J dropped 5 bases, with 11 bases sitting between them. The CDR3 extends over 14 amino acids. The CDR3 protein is CAWSVPGGYQPQHF. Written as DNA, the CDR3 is TGTGCCTGGAGTGTGCCGGGGGGGTATCAGCCCCAGCATTTT.

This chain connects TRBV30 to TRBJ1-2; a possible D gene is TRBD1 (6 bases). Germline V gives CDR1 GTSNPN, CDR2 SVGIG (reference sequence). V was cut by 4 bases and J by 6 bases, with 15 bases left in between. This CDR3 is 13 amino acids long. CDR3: CAWNYDRRDGYTF. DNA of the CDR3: TGTGCCTGGAACTACGACAGGCGGGATGGCTACACCTTC.

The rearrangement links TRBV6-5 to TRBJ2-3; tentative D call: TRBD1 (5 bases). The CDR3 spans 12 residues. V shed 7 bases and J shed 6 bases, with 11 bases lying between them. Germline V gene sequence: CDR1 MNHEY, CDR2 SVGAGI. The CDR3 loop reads CASMGRYDTQYF. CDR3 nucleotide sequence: TGTGCCAGCATGGGGCGCTACGATACGCAGTATTTT.

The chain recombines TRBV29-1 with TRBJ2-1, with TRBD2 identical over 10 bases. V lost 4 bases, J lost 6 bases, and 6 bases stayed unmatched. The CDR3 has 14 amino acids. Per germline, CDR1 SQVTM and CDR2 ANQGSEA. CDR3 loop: CSVGSSGGGNEQFF. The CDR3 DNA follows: TGCAGCGTTGGATCTAGCGGGGGCGGCAATGAGCAGTTCTTC.

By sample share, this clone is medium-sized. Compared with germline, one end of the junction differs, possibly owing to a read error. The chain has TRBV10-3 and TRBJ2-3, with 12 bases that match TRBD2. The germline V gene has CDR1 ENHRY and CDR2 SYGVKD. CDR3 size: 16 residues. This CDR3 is CAISKSGTSGPDTQYF. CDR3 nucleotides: TGTGCCATCAGTAAGTCCGGGACTAGCGGGCCAGATACGCAGTATTTT.

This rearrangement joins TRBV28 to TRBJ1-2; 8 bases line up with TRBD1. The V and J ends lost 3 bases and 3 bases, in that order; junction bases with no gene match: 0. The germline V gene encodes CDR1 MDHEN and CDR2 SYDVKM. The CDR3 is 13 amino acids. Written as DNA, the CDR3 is TGTGCCAGCAGTTTGACAGGGGACTATGGCTACACCTTC. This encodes CASSLTGDYGYTF.

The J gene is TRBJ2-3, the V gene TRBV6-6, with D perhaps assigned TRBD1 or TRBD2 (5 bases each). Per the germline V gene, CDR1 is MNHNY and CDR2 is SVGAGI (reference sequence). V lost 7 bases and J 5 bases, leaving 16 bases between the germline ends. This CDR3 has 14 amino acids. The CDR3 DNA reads TGTGCCAGCAAGGGGCCTAGCTTTCTAGATACGCAGTATTTT. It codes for CASKGPSFLDTQYF.

In DNA, the CDR3 is TGTGCCAGCAGTTACCTATTCGGGGATCAGCCCCAGCATTTT. It yields the protein CASSYLFGDQPQHF. The rearrangement joins TRBV6-5 to TRBJ1-5; no reliable D call. Deletions cut 2 bases from V and 5 bases from J, with 10 bases between. Germline assignment: CDR1 MNHEY and CDR2 SVGAGI. The CDR3 spans 14 residues.

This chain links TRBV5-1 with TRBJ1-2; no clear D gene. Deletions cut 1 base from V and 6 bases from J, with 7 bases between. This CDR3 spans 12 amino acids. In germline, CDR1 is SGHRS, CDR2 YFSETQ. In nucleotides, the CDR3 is TGCGCCAGCAGCTTGAGACAAGATGGCTACACCTTC. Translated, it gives CASSLRQDGYTF.

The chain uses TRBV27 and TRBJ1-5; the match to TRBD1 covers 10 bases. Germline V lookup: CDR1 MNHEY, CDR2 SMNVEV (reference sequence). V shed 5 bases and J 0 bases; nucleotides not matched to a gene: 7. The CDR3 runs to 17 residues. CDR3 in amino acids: CASSITGQGNSNQPQHF. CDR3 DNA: TGTGCCAGCAGTATAACGGGACAGGGGAATAGCAATCAGCCCCAGCATTTT.

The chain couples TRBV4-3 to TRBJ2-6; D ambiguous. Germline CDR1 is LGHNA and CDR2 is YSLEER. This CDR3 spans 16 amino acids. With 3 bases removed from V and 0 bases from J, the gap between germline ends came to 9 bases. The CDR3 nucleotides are TGCGCCAGCAGCCAGGAGAATTACTCTGGGGCCAACGTCCTGACTTTC. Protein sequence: CASSQENYSGANVLTF.

The CDR3, as DNA: TGTGCCAGCAGTCGAGTGGTTCTAACCGAGCAGTACTTC. Amino acids: CASSRVVLTEQYF. This chain connects TRBV7-9 to TRBJ2-7; D gene uncertain. The CDR3 consists of 13 residues. The germline V gene has CDR1 SEHNR and CDR2 FQNEAQ (reference sequence). Trimming left V 6 bases short and J 6 bases short, with 15 bases between.